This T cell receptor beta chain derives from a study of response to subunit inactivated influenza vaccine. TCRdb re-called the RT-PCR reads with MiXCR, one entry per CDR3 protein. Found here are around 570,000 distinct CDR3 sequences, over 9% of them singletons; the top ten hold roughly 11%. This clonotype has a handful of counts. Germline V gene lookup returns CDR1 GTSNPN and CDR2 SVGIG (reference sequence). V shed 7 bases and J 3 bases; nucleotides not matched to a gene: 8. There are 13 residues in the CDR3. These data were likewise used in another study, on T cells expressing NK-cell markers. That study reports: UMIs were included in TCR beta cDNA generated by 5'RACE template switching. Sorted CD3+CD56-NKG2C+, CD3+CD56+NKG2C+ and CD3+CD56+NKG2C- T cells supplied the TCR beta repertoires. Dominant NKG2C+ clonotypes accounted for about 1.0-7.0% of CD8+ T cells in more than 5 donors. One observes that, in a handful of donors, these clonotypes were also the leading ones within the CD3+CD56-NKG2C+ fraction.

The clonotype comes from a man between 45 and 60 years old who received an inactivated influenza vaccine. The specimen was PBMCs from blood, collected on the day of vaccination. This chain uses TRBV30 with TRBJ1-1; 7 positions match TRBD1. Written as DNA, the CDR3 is TGTGCCTCCGAAGGAGGGGGCTACACTGAAGCTTTCTTT. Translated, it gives CASEGGGYTEAFF.